The clone carrying this TCR beta chain appeared a single time. Its antigen is as yet unknown. This sample is drawn from a study of T cell responses to AZD1222 COVID-19 vaccine. The method was immunoSEQ multiplex PCR; TCRdb's version includes in-frame clones alone and lacks a portion of them. The sample records fewer than 200,000 clones, about 92% being singletons. Study observations and caveats: Spike-specific TCR breadth and depth grew following two AZD1222 doses. Donors were mostly white British, more females; clonal diversity possibly underestimated. None of the repertoires were sampled until the peak T cell response had passed.

From germline, CDR1 is MDHEN and CDR2 SYDVKM. This CDR3 is 15 amino acids long. V lost 11 bases and J 7 bases, leaving 24 bases between the germline ends. The gene calls are TRBV28 and TRBJ1-5; maybe TRBD1 (5 bases). The TCR comes from an adult in good health. This specimen was peripheral blood, taken on day 0 of AZD1222 vaccination. The chain's CDR3 is CAAGEWTVDGQPQHF. DNA of the CDR3: TGTGCCGCGGGGGAATGGACGGTAGACGGACAGCCCCAGCATTTT.